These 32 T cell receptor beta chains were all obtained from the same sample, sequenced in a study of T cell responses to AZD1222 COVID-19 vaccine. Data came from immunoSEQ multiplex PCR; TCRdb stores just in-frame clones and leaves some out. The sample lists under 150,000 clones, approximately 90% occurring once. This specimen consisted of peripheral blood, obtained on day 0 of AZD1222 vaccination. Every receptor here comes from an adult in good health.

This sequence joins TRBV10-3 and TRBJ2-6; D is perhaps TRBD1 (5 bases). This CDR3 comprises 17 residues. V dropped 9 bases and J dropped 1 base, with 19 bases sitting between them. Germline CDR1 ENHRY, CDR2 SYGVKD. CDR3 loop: CAIPRAEGPSGANVLTF. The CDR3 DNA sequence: TGTGCCATACCCAGGGCAGAAGGACCGTCTGGGGCCAACGTCCTGACTTTC.

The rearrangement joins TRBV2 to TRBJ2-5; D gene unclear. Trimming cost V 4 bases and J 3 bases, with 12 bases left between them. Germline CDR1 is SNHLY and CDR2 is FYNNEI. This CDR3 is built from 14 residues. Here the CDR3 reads CASSADLQKETQYF. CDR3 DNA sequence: TGTGCCAGCAGTGCCGACTTACAGAAAGAGACCCAGTACTTC.

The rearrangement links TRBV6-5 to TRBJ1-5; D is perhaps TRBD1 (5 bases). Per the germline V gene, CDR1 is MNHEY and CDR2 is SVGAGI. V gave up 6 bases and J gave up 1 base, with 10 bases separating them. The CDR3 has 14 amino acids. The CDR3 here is CASSRGRSNQPQHF. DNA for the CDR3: TGTGCCAGCAGCCGGGGCAGGAGCAATCAGCCCCAGCATTTT.

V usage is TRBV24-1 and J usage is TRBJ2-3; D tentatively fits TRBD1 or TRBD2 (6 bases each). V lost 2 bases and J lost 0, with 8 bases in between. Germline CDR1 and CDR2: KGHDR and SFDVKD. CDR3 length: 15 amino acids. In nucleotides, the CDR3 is TGTGCCACCAGTGATTGGGGGGCCAGCACAGATACGCAGTATTTT. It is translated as CATSDWGASTDTQYF.

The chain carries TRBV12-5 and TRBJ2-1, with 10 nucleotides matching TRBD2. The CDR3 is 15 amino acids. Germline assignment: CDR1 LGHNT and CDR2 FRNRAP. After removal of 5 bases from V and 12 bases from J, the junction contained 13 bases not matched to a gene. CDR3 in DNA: TGTGCTAGTGGTCCCCCGGGACTAGCGCCTCAAGGGCAGTTCTTC. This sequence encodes CASGPPGLAPQGQFF.

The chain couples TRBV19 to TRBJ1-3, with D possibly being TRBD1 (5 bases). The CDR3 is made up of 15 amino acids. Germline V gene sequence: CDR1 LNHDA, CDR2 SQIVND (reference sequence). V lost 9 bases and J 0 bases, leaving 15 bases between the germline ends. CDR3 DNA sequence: TGTGCCAGCCGCCCCGGGACTTTCTCTGGAAACACCATATATTTT. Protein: CASRPGTFSGNTIYF.

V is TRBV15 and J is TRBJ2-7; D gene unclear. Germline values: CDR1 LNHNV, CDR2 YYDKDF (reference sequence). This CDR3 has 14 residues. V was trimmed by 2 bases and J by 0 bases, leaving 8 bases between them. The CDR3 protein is CATSRLFNSYEQYF. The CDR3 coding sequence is TGTGCCACCAGCAGACTTTTCAACTCCTACGAGCAGTACTTC.

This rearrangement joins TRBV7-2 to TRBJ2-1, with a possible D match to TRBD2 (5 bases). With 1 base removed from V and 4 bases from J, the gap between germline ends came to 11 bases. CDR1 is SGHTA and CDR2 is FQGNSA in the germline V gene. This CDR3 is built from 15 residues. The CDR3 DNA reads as TGTGCCAGCAGCTTAGTCCGGGGTAGGTACAATGAGCAGTTCTTC. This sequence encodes CASSLVRGRYNEQFF.

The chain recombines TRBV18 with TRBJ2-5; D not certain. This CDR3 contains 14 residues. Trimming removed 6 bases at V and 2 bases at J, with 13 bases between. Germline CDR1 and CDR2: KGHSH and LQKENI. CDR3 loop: CASSQNTGQETQYF. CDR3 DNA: TGTGCCAGCTCCCAAAATACTGGGCAAGAGACCCAGTACTTC.

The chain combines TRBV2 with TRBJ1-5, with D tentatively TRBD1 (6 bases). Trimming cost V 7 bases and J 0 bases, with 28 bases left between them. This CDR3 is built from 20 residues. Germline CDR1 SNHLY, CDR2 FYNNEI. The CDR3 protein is CASKGVSGTKYRNSNQPQHF. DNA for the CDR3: TGTGCCAGCAAGGGGGTGTCAGGGACTAAATACCGCAATAGCAATCAGCCCCAGCATTTT. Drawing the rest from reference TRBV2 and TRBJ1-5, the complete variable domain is EPEVTQTPSHQVTQMGQEVILRCVPISNHLYFYWYRQILGQKVEFLVSFYNNEISEKSEIFDDQFSVERPDGSNFTLKIRSTKLEDSAMYFCASKGVSGTKYRNSNQPQHFGDGTRLSIL.

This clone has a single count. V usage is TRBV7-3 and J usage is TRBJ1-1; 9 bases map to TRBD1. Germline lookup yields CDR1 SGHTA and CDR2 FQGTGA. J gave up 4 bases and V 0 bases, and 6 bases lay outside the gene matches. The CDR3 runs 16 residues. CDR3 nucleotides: TGTGCCAGCAGCTTAACCGCCGGGACAGGGTTCACTGAAGCTTTCTTT. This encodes CASSLTAGTGFTEAFF.

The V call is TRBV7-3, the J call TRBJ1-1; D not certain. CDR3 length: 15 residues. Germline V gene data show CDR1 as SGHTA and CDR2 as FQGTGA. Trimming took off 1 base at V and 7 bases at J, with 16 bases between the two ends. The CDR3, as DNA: TGTGCCAGCAGCTTAAGGGCCGCGGGTCCCCGTGAAGCTTTCTTT. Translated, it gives CASSLRAAGPREAFF.

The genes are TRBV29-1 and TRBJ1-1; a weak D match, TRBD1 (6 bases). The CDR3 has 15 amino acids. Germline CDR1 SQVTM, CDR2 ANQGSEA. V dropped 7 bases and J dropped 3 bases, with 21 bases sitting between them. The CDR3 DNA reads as TGCAGCGCTCGACTCCGGACAGACTGGGACACTGAAGCTTTCTTT. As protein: CSARLRTDWDTEAFF.

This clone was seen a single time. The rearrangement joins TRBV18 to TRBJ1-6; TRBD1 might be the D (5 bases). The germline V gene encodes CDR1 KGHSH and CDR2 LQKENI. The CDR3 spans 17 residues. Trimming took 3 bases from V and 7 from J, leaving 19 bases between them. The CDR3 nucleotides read TGTGCCAGCTCACCCGGGACGGGCGTCATTGGGAATTCACCCCTCCACTTT. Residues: CASSPGTGVIGNSPLHF.

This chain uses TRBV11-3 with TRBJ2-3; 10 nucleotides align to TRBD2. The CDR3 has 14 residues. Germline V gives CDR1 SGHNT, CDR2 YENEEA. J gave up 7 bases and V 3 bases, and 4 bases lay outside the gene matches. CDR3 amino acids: CASSFTSGINTQYF. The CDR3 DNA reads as TGTGCCAGCAGCTTCACTAGCGGGATAAATACGCAGTATTTT. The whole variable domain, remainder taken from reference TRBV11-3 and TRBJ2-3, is EAGVVQSPRYKIIEKKQPVAFWCNPISGHNTLYWYLQNLGQGPELLIRYENEEAVDDSQLPKDRFSAERLKGVDSTLKIQPAELGDSAVYLCASSFTSGINTQYFGPGTRLTVL.

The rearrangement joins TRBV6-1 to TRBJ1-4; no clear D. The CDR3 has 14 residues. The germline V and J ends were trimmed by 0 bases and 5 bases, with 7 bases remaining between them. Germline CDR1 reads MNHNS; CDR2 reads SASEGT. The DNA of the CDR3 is TGTGCCAGCAGTGAAGCCGGAATCAATGAAAAACTGTTTTTT. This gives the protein CASSEAGINEKLFF.

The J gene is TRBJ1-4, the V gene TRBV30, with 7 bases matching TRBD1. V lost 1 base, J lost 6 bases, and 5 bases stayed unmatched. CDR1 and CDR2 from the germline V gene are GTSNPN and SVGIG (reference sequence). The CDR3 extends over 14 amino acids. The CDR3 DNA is TGTGCCTGGAGTGCTGACAGGGTGTATGAAAAACTGTTTTTT. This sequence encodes CAWSADRVYEKLFF.

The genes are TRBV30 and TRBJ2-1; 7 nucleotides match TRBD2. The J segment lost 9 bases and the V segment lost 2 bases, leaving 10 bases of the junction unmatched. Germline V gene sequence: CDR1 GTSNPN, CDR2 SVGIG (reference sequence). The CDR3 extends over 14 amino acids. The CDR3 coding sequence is TGTGCCTGGAGTCAAACTGGACTAGTCGGTGAGCAGTTCTTC. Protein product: CAWSQTGLVGEQFF.

CDR3 bases: TGTGCCAGCAGTTTGACCACTACTAGCACAGATACGCAGTATTTT. Its protein product is CASSLTTTSTDTQYF. The chain uses TRBV11-2 and TRBJ2-3, with D unclear. CDR3 length equals 15 residues. The V gene lost 6 bases and the J gene lost 0 bases, with 13 bases spanning the gap. CDR1 and CDR2 from the germline V gene are SGHAT and FQNNGV.

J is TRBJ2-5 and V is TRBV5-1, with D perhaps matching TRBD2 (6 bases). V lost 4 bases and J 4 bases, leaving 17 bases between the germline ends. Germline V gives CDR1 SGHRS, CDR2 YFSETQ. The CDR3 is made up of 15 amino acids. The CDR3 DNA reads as TGCGCCAGCAGCACCCCCCCGGGAGCGGCAGAGACCCAGTACTTC. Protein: CASSTPPGAAETQYF.

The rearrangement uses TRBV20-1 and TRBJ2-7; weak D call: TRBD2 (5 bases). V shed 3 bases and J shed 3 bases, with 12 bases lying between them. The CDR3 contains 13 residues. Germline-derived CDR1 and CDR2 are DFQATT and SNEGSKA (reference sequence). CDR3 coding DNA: TGCAGTGCTAGTCGGCCGGGATACTACGAGCAGTACTTC. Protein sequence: CSASRPGYYEQYF.

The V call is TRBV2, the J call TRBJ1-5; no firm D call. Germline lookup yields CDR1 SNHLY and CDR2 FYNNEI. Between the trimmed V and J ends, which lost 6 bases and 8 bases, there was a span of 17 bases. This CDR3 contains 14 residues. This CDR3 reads CASRHRGRAEPQHF. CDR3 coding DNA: TGTGCCAGCAGGCACAGAGGGAGGGCTGAGCCCCAGCATTTT.

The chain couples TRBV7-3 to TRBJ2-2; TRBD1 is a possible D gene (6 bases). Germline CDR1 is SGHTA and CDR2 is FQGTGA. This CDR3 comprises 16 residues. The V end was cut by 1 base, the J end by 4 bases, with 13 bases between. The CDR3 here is CASSLMQGKGTGELFF. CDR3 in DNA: TGTGCCAGCAGCTTAATGCAGGGGAAGGGCACCGGGGAGCTGTTTTTT. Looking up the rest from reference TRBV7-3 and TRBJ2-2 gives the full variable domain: GAGVSQTPSNKVTEKGKYVELRCDPISGHTALYWYRQSLGQGPEFLIYFQGTGAADDSGLPNDRFFAVRPEGSVSTLKIQRTERGDSAVYLCASSLMQGKGTGELFFGEGSRLTVL.

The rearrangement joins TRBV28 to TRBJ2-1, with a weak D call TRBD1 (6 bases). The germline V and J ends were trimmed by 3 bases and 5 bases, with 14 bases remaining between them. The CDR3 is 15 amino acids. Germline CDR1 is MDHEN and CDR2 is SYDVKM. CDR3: CASSLGAKEDNEQFF. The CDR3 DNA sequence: TGTGCCAGCAGTTTGGGGGCTAAGGAGGACAATGAGCAGTTCTTC.

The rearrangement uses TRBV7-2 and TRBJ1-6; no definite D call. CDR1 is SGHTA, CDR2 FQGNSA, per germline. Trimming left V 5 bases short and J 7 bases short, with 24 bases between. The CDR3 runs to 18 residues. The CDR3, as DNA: TGTGCCAGCAGCATCGGAAGGCCCCTGATCGACGACAATTCACCCCTCCACTTT. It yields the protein CASSIGRPLIDDNSPLHF. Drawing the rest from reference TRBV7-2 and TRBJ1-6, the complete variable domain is GAGVSQSPSNKVTEKGKDVELRCDPISGHTALYWYRQSLGQGLEFLIYFQGNSAPDKSGLPSDRFSAERTGGSVSTLTIQRTQQEDSAVYLCASSIGRPLIDDNSPLHFGNGTRLTVT.

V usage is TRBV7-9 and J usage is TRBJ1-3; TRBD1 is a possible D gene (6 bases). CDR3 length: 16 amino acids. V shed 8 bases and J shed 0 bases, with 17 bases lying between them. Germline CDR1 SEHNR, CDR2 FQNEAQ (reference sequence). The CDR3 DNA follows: TGTGCCAGCTCGCAGGGGTTGGTCAGCTCTGGAAACACCATATATTTT. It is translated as CASSQGLVSSGNTIYF.

The CDR3 bases are TGCACCAGCAGCCAGCACAAGAACAGGGGGCCTGGCTATGGCTACACCTTC. Its protein is CTSSQHKNRGPGYGYTF. The chain combines TRBV1 with TRBJ1-2; the table names TRBD1, a call not compared with the DNA. TRBV1 is noted as a pseudogene. The CDR3 runs to 17 residues.

This chain's CDR3 is CASSLGASTDTQYF. In nucleotides, the CDR3 is TGTGCCAGCAGCTTAGGGGCTAGCACAGATACGCAGTATTTT. The chain is built from TRBV11-3 and TRBJ2-3; D ambiguous. This CDR3 comprises 14 residues. Trimming removed 1 base from V and 0 bases from J, with 5 bases in between. Germline V gene data show CDR1 as SGHNT and CDR2 as YENEEA.

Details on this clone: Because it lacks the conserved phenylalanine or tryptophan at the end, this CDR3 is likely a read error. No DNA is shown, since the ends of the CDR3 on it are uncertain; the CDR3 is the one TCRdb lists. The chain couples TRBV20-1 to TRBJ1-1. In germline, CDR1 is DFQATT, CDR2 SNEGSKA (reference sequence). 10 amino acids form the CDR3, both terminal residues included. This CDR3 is CSAPRGTERI.

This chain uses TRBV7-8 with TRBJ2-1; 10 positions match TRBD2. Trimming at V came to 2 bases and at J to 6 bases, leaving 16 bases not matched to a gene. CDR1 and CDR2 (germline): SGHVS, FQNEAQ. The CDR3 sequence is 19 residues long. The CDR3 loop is CASSLRFSSGRRRFNEQFF. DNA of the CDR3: TGTGCCAGCAGCTTACGGTTCTCTAGCGGGAGAAGACGGTTCAATGAGCAGTTCTTC.

The CDR3 reads CASSEYGGRGKETQYF. CDR3 DNA sequence: TGTGCCAGCAGTGAATACGGGGGGCGCGGAAAAGAGACCCAGTACTTC. V gene TRBV25-1 combines with J gene TRBJ2-5; tentatively, D is TRBD2 (7 bases). CDR3 size: 16 residues. Germline assignment: CDR1 MGHDK and CDR2 SYGVNS. V dropped 0 bases and J dropped 3 bases, with 14 bases sitting between them.

The CDR3 reads CASSDKGGTFYGYTF. In nucleotides, the CDR3 is TGTGCCAGCAGTGATAAGGGTGGGACCTTCTATGGCTACACCTTC. The chain recombines TRBV6-1 with TRBJ1-2, with a weak D call TRBD1 (5 bases). This CDR3 is built from 15 residues. The V end was cut by 3 bases, the J end by 4 bases, with 15 bases between. The germline CDR1 and CDR2 sequences are MNHNS and SASEGT.